This T cell receptor (beta chain) emerged from a study of technical replicates of blood from a handful of donors. The CDR3 length is 16 residues. The V gene's germline CDR1 is SNHLY and CDR2 FYNNEI. With V trimmed by 4 bases and J by 0 bases, 8 bases remained unmatched. This clone occurred once. The method was immunoSEQ multiplex PCR; TCRdb's version includes in-frame clones alone and lacks a portion of them. In the table there are over 55,000 clones, 70% to 90% of which are singletons. The specimen was PBMCs. The TCR comes from a human donor in good health. Some clones in this sample may be carry-over from other donors' samples. The rearrangement links TRBV2 to TRBJ2-7; TRBD2 matches 8 bases. As DNA, the CDR3 is TGTGCCAGCAGTGGGGGGAGCGGGAGAGTCTCCTACGAGCAGTACTTC. This gives the protein CASSGGSGRVSYEQYF. The full variable domain, completed using reference TRBV2 and TRBJ2-7, is EPEVTQTPSHQVTQMGQEVILRCVPISNHLYFYWYRQILGQKVEFLVSFYNNEISEKSEIFDDQFSVERPDGSNFTLKIRSTKLEDSAMYFCASSGGSGRVSYEQYFGPGTRLTVT.